Each of the 21 T cell receptor beta chains below was sequenced from the same sample in a study of T cell responses to AZD1222 COVID-19 vaccine. The method was immunoSEQ multiplex PCR; TCRdb's version includes in-frame clones alone and lacks a portion of them. The profile covers around 130,000 clones, with 93% appearing a single time and 5.4% taken by the ten largest. The sequencing here drew on peripheral blood, taken on day 0 of AZD1222 vaccination. Every receptor here comes from an adult in good health.

This chain connects TRBV11-3 to TRBJ2-1; 8 bases are shared with TRBD2. V lost 5 bases and J lost 6; bases outside the gene matches: 3. From germline, CDR1 is SGHNT and CDR2 YENEEA. The CDR3 has 13 amino acids. CDR3 bases: TGTGCCAGCAGCAAACTAGCGGCCAATGAGCAGTTCTTC. Protein product: CASSKLAANEQFF.

This clone was seen just once. This chain joins TRBV5-1 and TRBJ1-1; D gene ambiguous. V shed 0 bases and J shed 1 base, with 7 bases lying between them. There are 14 residues in the CDR3. Looked up from germline, CDR1 is SGHRS and CDR2 is YFSETQ. Here the CDR3 reads CASSLAGRNTEAFF. The CDR3 DNA is TGCGCCAGCAGCTTGGCCGGCCGGAACACTGAAGCTTTCTTT. The full variable domain, in which reference TRBV5-1 and TRBJ1-1 provide the parts outside the CDR3, is KAGVTQTPRYLIKTRGQQVTLSCSPISGHRSVSWYQQTPGQGLQFLFEYFSETQRNKGNFPGRFSGRQFSNSRSEMNVSTLELGDSALYLCASSLAGRNTEAFFGQGTRLTVV.

This chain joins TRBV9 and TRBJ2-1; 11 nucleotides agree with TRBD2. CDR3 length equals 17 residues. The germline CDR1 and CDR2 sequences are SGDLS and YYNGEE. With V trimmed by 4 bases and J by 5 bases, 11 bases remained unmatched. CDR3 sequence: CASSPRLATSGNNEQFF. CDR3 coding DNA: TGTGCCAGCAGCCCTAGGTTGGCGACTAGCGGGAACAATGAGCAGTTCTTC.

The chain links TRBV15 to TRBJ2-7, with no clear D. V lost 1 base to trimming and J lost 5 bases, with 9 bases between them. The CDR3 length is 13 residues. Germline loops: CDR1 LNHNV, CDR2 YYDKDF (reference sequence). This CDR3 is CATSRAQWNEQYF. The CDR3 DNA follows: TGTGCCACCAGCAGAGCCCAGTGGAACGAGCAGTACTTC.

The chain joins TRBV19 to TRBJ1-5; D remains ambiguous. This CDR3 region has 12 residues. V was shortened by 1 base and J by 4 bases, with 2 bases between the two germline ends. Germline loops: CDR1 LNHDA, CDR2 SQIVND (reference sequence). The DNA for the CDR3 is TGTGCCAGTAGTATAGGGAATCAGCCCCAGCATTTT. This codes for CASSIGNQPQHF.

This chain joins TRBV20-1 and TRBJ2-3, with TRBD2 identical over 8 bases. J gave up 4 bases and V 6 bases, and 9 bases lay outside the gene matches. CDR1 is DFQATT, CDR2 SNEGSKA, per germline (reference sequence). The CDR3 spans 14 residues. CDR3: CSASGVAGSDTQYF. In nucleotides, the CDR3 is TGCAGTGCGAGTGGGGTAGCGGGGTCAGATACGCAGTATTTT.

The chain couples TRBV9 to TRBJ2-1; perhaps TRBD1 as D (5 bases). Trimming left V 2 bases short and J 0 bases short, with 6 bases between. Germline V gene data show CDR1 as SGDLS and CDR2 as YYNGEE. This CDR3 comprises 14 residues. The CDR3 sequence is CASSVDSSYNEQFF. The DNA for the CDR3 is TGTGCCAGCAGCGTTGACAGCTCCTACAATGAGCAGTTCTTC.

The gene calls are TRBV4-1 and TRBJ1-2; 11 nucleotides match TRBD1. After removal of 1 base from V and 7 bases from J, the junction contained 5 bases not matched to a gene. The CDR3 sequence is 15 residues long. Germline CDR1 is MGHRA and CDR2 is YSYEKL. The CDR3, as DNA: TGCGCCAGCAGCCAAGTCGGACAGGGGGCGGGTGGCTACACCTTC. Translation gives CASSQVGQGAGGYTF.

The chain is built from TRBV6-5 and TRBJ1-4; TRBD1 matches at 7 bases. The J segment lost 7 bases and the V segment lost 5 bases, leaving 7 bases of the junction unmatched. The CDR3 totals 14 residues. Germline V gene sequence: CDR1 MNHEY, CDR2 SVGAGI. Written as DNA, the CDR3 is TGTGCCAGCAGTACTGGACAGGCGGGTGAAAAACTGTTTTTT. Encoded protein: CASSTGQAGEKLFF.

J is TRBJ2-1 and V is TRBV30; D possibly uses TRBD1 or TRBD2 (6 bases each). The CDR3 spans 13 residues. Germline values: CDR1 GTSNPN, CDR2 SVGIG (reference sequence). Trimming stripped 4 bases from V and 7 bases from J, with 14 bases between. The CDR3 DNA reads TGTGCCTGGACGGGGGCTAGCTTGAATGAGCAGTTCTTC. Residues: CAWTGASLNEQFF. Combining the CDR3 with reference TRBV30 and TRBJ2-1 gives the whole variable domain SQTIHQWPATLVQPVGSPLSLECTVEGTSNPNLYWYRQAAGRGLQLLFYSVGIGQISSEVPQNLSASRPQDRQFILSSKKLLLSDSGFYLCAWTGASLNEQFFGPGTRLTVL.

The chain combines TRBV19 with TRBJ1-5; weak D call: TRBD1 (5 bases). Trimming removed 7 bases from V and 6 bases from J, with 22 bases in between. CDR3 size: 16 residues. Germline-derived CDR1 and CDR2 are LNHDA and SQIVND (reference sequence). DNA for the CDR3: TGTGCCAGTACTGGGCAGGGAGTTCACGGGGGTCAGCCCCAGCATTTT. Translation gives CASTGQGVHGGQPQHF.

This chain connects TRBV3-1 (or the pseudogene TRBV3-2) to TRBJ2-1; the match to TRBD1 covers 7 bases. From germline, CDR1 is LGHDT and CDR2 YNNKEL (reference sequence). Trimming at V came to 4 bases and at J to 7 bases, leaving 10 bases not matched to a gene. The CDR3 has 15 amino acids. The CDR3: CASSRNPGQKNEQFF. DNA for the CDR3: TGTGCCAGCAGCCGGAACCCGGGACAGAAAAATGAGCAGTTCTTC.

The V gene is TRBV12-3 or TRBV12-4, the J gene TRBJ1-4; D gene ambiguous. V gave up 8 bases and J gave up 7 bases, with 11 bases separating them. CDR3 length: 12 amino acids. The chain's CDR3 is CASRPRGEKLFF. For the CDR3, the DNA is TGTGCCAGCCGTCCACGGGGTGAAAAACTGTTTTTT.

The chain links TRBV5-4 to TRBJ2-1; D uncertain. The CDR3 runs 16 residues. Looked up from germline, CDR1 is SGHNT and CDR2 is YYREEE (reference sequence). V was cut by 3 bases and J by 0 bases, with 13 bases left in between. The DNA for the CDR3 is TGTGCCAGCAGCTCGCCGGTGGTTAGCTCCTACAATGAGCAGTTCTTC. Amino acid sequence: CASSSPVVSSYNEQFF.

This clone was found once. The chain recombines TRBV5-1 with TRBJ1-1; possible D gene TRBD1, 5 bases. The germline V gene has CDR1 SGHRS and CDR2 YFSETQ. This CDR3 spans 17 amino acids. V lost 0 bases, J lost 0 bases, and 15 bases lay in between. CDR3 sequence reads: CASSLAQGSLMNTEAFF. CDR3 DNA sequence: TGCGCCAGCAGCTTGGCCCAGGGATCACTCATGAACACTGAAGCTTTCTTT.

The chain is built from TRBV5-1 and TRBJ2-1; the D is unclear. The V and J ends lost 0 bases and 8 bases respectively, with 18 bases between them. The CDR3 consists of 16 residues. Germline CDR1 and CDR2: SGHRS and YFSETQ. CDR3 nucleotide sequence: TGCGCCAGCAGCTTGGTATTCCAGGAAAGTGGGCATGAGCAGTTCTTC. Translated: CASSLVFQESGHEQFF.

This clone came up once. Germline and junction disagree at one end, which may indicate a read error. This chain uses TRBV28 with TRBJ2-6; 8 positions match TRBD1. The CDR3 sequence is 14 residues long. The germline gives CDR1 MDHEN, CDR2 SYDVKM. The CDR3 loop reads CACRGRSGANVLTF. CDR3 in DNA: TGTGCCTGCAGGGGGCGCTCTGGGGCCAACGTCCTGACTTTC.

The V call is TRBV23-1, the J call TRBJ2-6, with D unresolved. TRBV23-1 is known as an ORF, though its function is uncertain. This CDR3 spans 14 amino acids. V was pared by 2 bases and J by 1 base, with 3 bases between. CDR3 nucleotide sequence: TGCGCCAGCAGTCAACAATCTGGGGCCAACGTCCTGACTTTC. Translation gives CASSQQSGANVLTF.

This clone was picked up one time. The V call is TRBV18, the J call TRBJ2-7, with 7 positions matching TRBD2. Germline V lookup: CDR1 KGHSH, CDR2 LQKENI. Trimming at V came to 3 bases and at J to 0 bases, leaving 8 bases not matched to a gene. The length of the CDR3 is 16 residues. The CDR3 is CASSPPWGGDSYEQYF. Here the CDR3 DNA reads TGTGCCAGCTCACCCCCTTGGGGGGGTGACTCCTACGAGCAGTACTTC.

The J gene is TRBJ2-7, the V gene TRBV27; 13 bases align to TRBD2. J gave up 6 bases and V 6 bases, and 5 bases lay outside the gene matches. This CDR3 contains 14 residues. Germline V lookup: CDR1 MNHEY, CDR2 SMNVEV (reference sequence). CDR3 amino acids: CASRVGLAGTEQYF. DNA for the CDR3: TGTGCCAGCAGGGTGGGACTAGCGGGAACCGAGCAGTACTTC.

The chain couples TRBV5-1 to TRBJ2-7, with D possibly being TRBD1 (6 bases). V lost 0 bases to trimming and J lost 5 bases, with 12 bases between them. CDR3 length: 14 residues. Germline CDR1 reads SGHRS; CDR2 reads YFSETQ. The DNA of the CDR3 is TGCGCCAGCAGCTTGGGCATTTCAGGGGACGAGCAGTACTTC. It is translated as CASSLGISGDEQYF.